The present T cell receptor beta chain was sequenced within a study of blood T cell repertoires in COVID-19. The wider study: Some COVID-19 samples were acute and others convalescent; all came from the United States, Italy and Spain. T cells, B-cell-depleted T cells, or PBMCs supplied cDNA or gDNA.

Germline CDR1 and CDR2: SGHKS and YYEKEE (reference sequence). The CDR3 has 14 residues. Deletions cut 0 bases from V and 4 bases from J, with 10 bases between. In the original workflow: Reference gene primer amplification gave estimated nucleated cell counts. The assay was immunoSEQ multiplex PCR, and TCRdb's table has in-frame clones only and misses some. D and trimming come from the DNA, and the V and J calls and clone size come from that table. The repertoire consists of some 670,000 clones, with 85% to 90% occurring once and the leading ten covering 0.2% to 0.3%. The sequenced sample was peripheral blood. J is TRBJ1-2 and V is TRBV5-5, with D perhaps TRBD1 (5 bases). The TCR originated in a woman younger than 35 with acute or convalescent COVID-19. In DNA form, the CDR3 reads TGTGCCAGCAGCTTGGATGGGGCTTTCTATGGCTACACCTTC. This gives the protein CASSLDGAFYGYTF.